This T cell receptor (beta chain) appears in the sequencing data of a study of shared clonotypes between healthy human individuals. The study enrolled healthy HIV-negative adults without recent acute infections or vaccinations as donors. Clones were sequenced by immunoSEQ multiplex PCR, and TCRdb holds only the in-frame ones, with some missing. Counted here are under 2,500,000 clones, under 97% occurring once; the ten biggest clones make up around 0.13%. The V and J ends lost 6 bases and 3 bases, in that order; junction bases with no gene match: 6. The CDR3 sequence is 15 residues long. Germline V gene data show CDR1 as SEHNR and CDR2 as FQNEAQ (reference sequence).

This clonotype was sampled from a young man in good health. The J gene is TRBJ2-5, the V gene TRBV7-9, with 11 bases identical to TRBD2. Source material: naive CD4+ T cells sorted from blood. Subset defined: CD45RA+ positively selected. CDR3 loop: CASSLKGLAEETQYF. The CDR3, as DNA: TGTGCCAGCAGTTTAAAGGGACTAGCGGAAGAGACCCAGTACTTC. Using reference TRBV7-9 and TRBJ2-5 for the parts outside the CDR3, the full variable domain is DTGVSQNPRHKITKRGQNVTFRCDPISEHNRLYWYRQTLGQGPEFLTYFQNEAQLEKSRLLSDRFSAERPKGSFSTLEIQRTEQGDSAMYLCASSLKGLAEETQYFGPGTRLLVL.